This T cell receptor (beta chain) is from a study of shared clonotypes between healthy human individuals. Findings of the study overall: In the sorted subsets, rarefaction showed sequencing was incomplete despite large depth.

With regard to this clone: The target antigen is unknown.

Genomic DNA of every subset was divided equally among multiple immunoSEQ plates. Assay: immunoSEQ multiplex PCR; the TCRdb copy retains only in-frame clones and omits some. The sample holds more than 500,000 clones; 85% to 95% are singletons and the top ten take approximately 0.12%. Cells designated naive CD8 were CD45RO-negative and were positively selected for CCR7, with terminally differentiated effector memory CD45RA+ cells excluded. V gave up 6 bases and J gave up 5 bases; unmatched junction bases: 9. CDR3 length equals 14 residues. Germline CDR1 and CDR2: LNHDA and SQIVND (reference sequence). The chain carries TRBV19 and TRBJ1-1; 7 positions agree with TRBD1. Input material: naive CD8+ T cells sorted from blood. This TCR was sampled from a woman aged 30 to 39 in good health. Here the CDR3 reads CASSPTPGGTEAFF. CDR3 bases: TGTGCCAGTAGCCCAACCCCAGGGGGGACTGAAGCTTTCTTT.